The 23 T cell receptor beta chains below come from one sample, sequenced in a study of blood T cell repertoires in COVID-19. The table came from immunoSEQ multiplex PCR; TCRdb's copy has only in-frame clones and leaves some out. The sample comprises around 300,000 clones, around 87% of which are singletons, and approximately 2.2% rests with the top ten. The sequencing sample was made of peripheral blood. The receptors were sampled from a man between 18 and 35 years old with active or convalescent COVID-19.

The chain employs TRBV5-1 and TRBJ1-3; TRBD1 is a possible D gene (6 bases). Germline-derived CDR1 and CDR2 are SGHRS and YFSETQ. Trimming took off 4 bases at V and 4 bases at J, with 18 bases between the two ends. CDR3 length: 16 amino acids. The CDR3 region has the DNA TGCGCCAGCAGCCCGTACACAGGGCTCATAGGAAACACCATATATTTT. This codes for CASSPYTGLIGNTIYF.

The chain couples TRBV4-1 to TRBJ2-1, with 9 bases fitting TRBD1. The CDR3 has 13 residues. Germline loops: CDR1 MGHRA, CDR2 YSYEKL. The V segment lost 8 bases and the J segment 6 bases; nucleotides outside the gene matches: 5. In nucleotides, the CDR3 is TGCGCCAGCGCCCGGACAGGGGTCAATGAGCAGTTCTTC. It yields the protein CASARTGVNEQFF.

The chain recombines TRBV9 with TRBJ2-5; a possible D gene is TRBD1 (6 bases). The CDR3 extends over 13 amino acids. CDR1 and CDR2 from the germline V gene are SGDLS and YYNGEE. The ends were cut back, 1 base at V and 5 bases at J, with 9 bases in the middle. The CDR3 is CASSVRGGETQYF. DNA for the CDR3: TGTGCCAGCAGCGTAAGAGGGGGTGAGACCCAGTACTTC.

This sequence joins TRBV10-3 and TRBJ2-5, with 12 bases identical to TRBD2. V lost 2 bases and J lost 4; bases outside the gene matches: 5. CDR1 and CDR2 (germline): ENHRY, SYGVKD. The CDR3 is made up of 16 amino acids. The CDR3 protein is CAISEMGLAGRETQYF. The CDR3, as DNA: TGTGCCATCAGTGAGATGGGACTAGCGGGTAGAGAGACCCAGTACTTC.

J is TRBJ1-1 and V is TRBV19, with D perhaps matching TRBD1 (6 bases). Germline V gives CDR1 LNHDA, CDR2 SQIVND (reference sequence). The CDR3 is 13 amino acids. Trimming removed 7 bases at V and 1 base at J, with 10 bases between. CDR3 DNA: TGTGCCAGTACCCTGGACAGGAACACTGAAGCTTTCTTT. This encodes CASTLDRNTEAFF.

The V gene is TRBV7-8, the J gene TRBJ2-5; D call uncertain. This CDR3 is built from 12 residues. Germline values: CDR1 SGHVS, CDR2 FQNEAQ. The ends were cut back, 2 bases at V and 6 bases at J, with 7 bases in the middle. In DNA form, the CDR3 reads TGTGCCAGCAGCTTATTAGACAAGACCCAGTACTTC. This sequence encodes CASSLLDKTQYF.

The chain joins TRBV7-8 to TRBJ2-3; no definite D call. V lost 2 bases and J lost 1, with 13 bases in between. In germline, CDR1 is SGHVS, CDR2 FQNEAQ. The CDR3 is made up of 16 amino acids. The CDR3 spells CASSLIANRRTDTQYF. The CDR3, as DNA: TGTGCCAGCAGCTTAATAGCAAATCGTCGCACAGATACGCAGTATTTT.

The chain combines TRBV18 with TRBJ1-6; 7 bases agree with TRBD1. J was trimmed by 7 bases and V by 4 bases; bases with no gene match: 4. From germline, CDR1 is KGHSH and CDR2 LQKENI. The CDR3 has 14 amino acids. Here the CDR3 reads CASSLQGGNSPLHF. DNA for the CDR3: TGTGCCAGCTCACTCCAGGGGGGAAATTCACCCCTCCACTTT.

The V and J genes are TRBV7-9 and TRBJ2-5; maybe TRBD1 (6 bases). Germline CDR1 reads SEHNR; CDR2 reads FQNEAQ (reference sequence). The germline V and J ends were trimmed by 5 bases and 9 bases, with 16 bases remaining between them. This CDR3 region has 13 residues. CDR3 sequence: CASSHKQGLAQYF. Written as DNA, the CDR3 is TGTGCCAGCAGCCACAAACAGGGTTTGGCCCAGTACTTC.

The chain has TRBV5-1 and TRBJ1-2; 9 positions agree with TRBD1. The CDR3 is 14 amino acids. CDR1 SGHRS and CDR2 YFSETQ come from the germline V gene. V shed 3 bases and J 5 bases; nucleotides not matched to a gene: 5. CDR3 bases: TGCGCCAGCAGCTCCCCCGGGACAGGGTATGGCTACACCTTC. Amino acids: CASSSPGTGYGYTF.

This chain uses TRBV6-1 with TRBJ2-7, with 8 bases matching TRBD2. Germline V gene data show CDR1 as MNHNS and CDR2 as SASEGT. Trimming took 3 bases from V and 5 from J; bases not matched to a gene: 21. This CDR3 is built from 19 residues. DNA of the CDR3: TGTGCCAGCAGTGACGGGGGCGGTTGGGCTAGCGGGTTGGACGACGAGCAGTACTTC. Its translation is CASSDGGGWASGLDDEQYF.

This chain connects TRBV19 to TRBJ2-5, with D possibly TRBD1 on 5 matching bases. V was cut by 1 base and J by 5 bases, with 14 bases left in between. The germline CDR1 and CDR2 sequences are LNHDA and SQIVND (reference sequence). This CDR3 has 15 amino acids. In DNA form, the CDR3 reads TGTGCCAGTAGTATAGTTCAGGGAAATTGGGAGACCCAGTACTTC. Its protein is CASSIVQGNWETQYF.

V gene TRBV7-3 combines with J gene TRBJ2-1; no clear D. The CDR3 contains 12 residues. The germline V gene has CDR1 SGHTA and CDR2 FQGTGA. Trimming shortened V by 4 bases and J by 9 bases, and 10 bases separated the two germline ends. In DNA, the CDR3 is TGTGCCAGCAGCTCATTCGGCGGTGAGCAGTTCTTC. It is translated as CASSSFGGEQFF.

The chain employs TRBV5-1 and TRBJ2-7; 11 bases match TRBD2. Trimming cost V 0 bases and J 5 bases; bases outside gene matches: 7. The CDR3 consists of 16 residues. Germline lookup yields CDR1 SGHRS and CDR2 YFSETQ. In nucleotides, the CDR3 is TGCGCCAGCAGCTTGGGGTGGTCTAGCGGGAGGAACGAGCAGTACTTC. Translating it yields CASSLGWSSGRNEQYF.

The V call is TRBV10-3, the J call TRBJ2-2, with TRBD2 matching over 9 bases. The CDR3 covers 16 residues. The V gene's germline CDR1 is ENHRY and CDR2 SYGVKD. The V segment lost 6 bases and the J segment 1 base; nucleotides outside the gene matches: 6. This CDR3 reads CAIRDIAGVNTGELFF. The DNA of the CDR3 is TGTGCCATCAGAGACATAGCGGGGGTGAACACCGGGGAGCTGTTTTTT.

The genes are TRBV12-5 and TRBJ1-1, with a tentative D call TRBD1 (5 bases). Germline CDR1 reads LGHNT; CDR2 reads FRNRAP. This CDR3 has 12 residues. Trimming cost V 2 bases and J 11 bases, with 12 bases left between them. The CDR3 spells CASGLPGTRAFF. The CDR3 DNA sequence: TGTGCTAGTGGTTTGCCGGGGACTAGGGCTTTCTTT.

This chain uses TRBV2 with TRBJ2-7, with 7 nucleotides matching TRBD1. CDR1 is SNHLY and CDR2 is FYNNEI in the germline V gene. The J segment lost 6 bases and the V segment lost 11 bases, leaving 10 bases of the junction unmatched. The CDR3 is 12 amino acids. The DNA of the CDR3 is TGTGCCGGGAAGACAGGGTTGGGCGAGCAGTACTTC. Amino acids: CAGKTGLGEQYF.

This sequence joins TRBV29-1 and TRBJ1-1; no firm D call. From germline, CDR1 is SQVTM and CDR2 ANQGSEA. The CDR3 consists of 13 residues. V lost 7 bases and J lost 0, with 12 bases in between. The CDR3 here is CSAAHNMNTEAFF. Here the CDR3 DNA reads TGCAGCGCGGCACATAACATGAACACTGAAGCTTTCTTT. Looking up the rest from reference TRBV29-1 and TRBJ1-1 gives the full variable domain: SAVISQKPSRDICQRGTSLTIQCQVDSQVTMMFWYRQQPGQSLTLIATANQGSEATYESGFVIDKFPISRPNLTFSTLTVSNMSPEDSSIYLCSAAHNMNTEAFFGQGTRLTVV.

Here the CDR3 reads CASSPGGLNTGELFF. In nucleotides, the CDR3 is TGTGCCAGCAGCCCTGGCGGGCTAAACACCGGGGAGCTGTTTTTT. The V gene is TRBV5-4, the J gene TRBJ2-2; the D gene is possibly TRBD2 (5 bases). The CDR3 consists of 15 residues. V lost 4 bases, J lost 2 bases, and 12 bases lay in between. CDR1 and CDR2 from the germline V gene are SGHNT and YYREEE (reference sequence).

The chain couples TRBV6-6 to TRBJ2-1, with D tentatively TRBD2 (6 bases). Germline lookup yields CDR1 MNHNY and CDR2 SVGAGI (reference sequence). V dropped 3 bases and J dropped 6 bases, with 15 bases sitting between them. There are 15 residues in the CDR3. This CDR3 is CASSYLWEEGNEQFF. Written as DNA, the CDR3 is TGTGCCAGCAGTTATTTGTGGGAGGAGGGCAATGAGCAGTTCTTC.

This clone was seen a few times. The chain links TRBV9 to TRBJ1-5; 8 bases match TRBD1. CDR1 is SGDLS and CDR2 is YYNGEE in the germline V gene. V lost 3 bases and J lost 4; bases outside the gene matches: 3. This CDR3 has 14 amino acids. CDR3 in amino acids: CASSETGGNQPQHF. The CDR3 DNA reads as TGTGCCAGCAGCGAAACAGGGGGAAATCAGCCCCAGCATTTT.

This chain connects TRBV6-5 to TRBJ2-4; D is unclear. This CDR3 region has 14 residues. Trimming took off 7 bases at V and 1 base at J, with 11 bases between the two ends. The germline V gene has CDR1 MNHEY and CDR2 SVGAGI. Written as DNA, the CDR3 is TGTGCCAGCACCGGTGGTCATGCCAAAAACATTCAGTACTTC. Protein: CASTGGHAKNIQYF.

This clone was picked up one time. The chain couples TRBV18 to TRBJ1-2; unclear D gene. Germline assignment: CDR1 KGHSH and CDR2 LQKENI. This CDR3 is built from 12 residues. The germline V and J ends were trimmed by 1 base and 2 bases, with 2 bases remaining between them. The CDR3 region has the DNA TGTGCCAGCTCACCACTAAACTATGGCTACACCTTC. Protein sequence: CASSPLNYGYTF. Full variable domain (missing parts from reference TRBV18 and TRBJ1-2): NAGVMQNPRHLVRRRGQEARLRCSPMKGHSHVYWYRQLPEEGLKFMVYLQKENIIDESGMPKERFSAEFPKEGPSILRIQQVVRGDSAAYFCASSPLNYGYTFGSGTRLTVV.